The present TCR beta chain was sequenced within a study of tumor and adjacent non-tumor tissue in lung cancer. Findings and limits, study-wide: Patients with more diverse tumor TCRs had worse survival.

The sample holds a few counts of this clonotype. The antigen remains undetermined. The junction does not match germline at one end; this may be a read error. CDR1 MNHNS and CDR2 SASEGT come from the germline V gene. The CDR3 is 15 residues long. TCRbeta libraries were built with three rounds of nested PCR, modified from ARM-PCR. TCRdb independently ran MiXCR on the multiplex PCR reads; one entry per CDR3 protein. Of approximately 140,000 distinct CDR3 sequences in the sample, around 60% were seen once. RNA was extracted from bulk tissue without any cell sorting. Donors were chemotherapy-naive, newly diagnosed lung cancer surgical patients in China, August–late 2014.

Source material: lung tumor tissue. V and J are TRBV6-1 and TRBJ2-1; 8 positions match TRBD2. The clonotype comes from a man aged 55 to 70 with small cell lung cancer. The CDR3 DNA sequence: TGTGCCAGCACTGAAGATGGACTAGCCACCAATGAGCAGTTCTTC. It encodes CASTEDGLATNEQFF.